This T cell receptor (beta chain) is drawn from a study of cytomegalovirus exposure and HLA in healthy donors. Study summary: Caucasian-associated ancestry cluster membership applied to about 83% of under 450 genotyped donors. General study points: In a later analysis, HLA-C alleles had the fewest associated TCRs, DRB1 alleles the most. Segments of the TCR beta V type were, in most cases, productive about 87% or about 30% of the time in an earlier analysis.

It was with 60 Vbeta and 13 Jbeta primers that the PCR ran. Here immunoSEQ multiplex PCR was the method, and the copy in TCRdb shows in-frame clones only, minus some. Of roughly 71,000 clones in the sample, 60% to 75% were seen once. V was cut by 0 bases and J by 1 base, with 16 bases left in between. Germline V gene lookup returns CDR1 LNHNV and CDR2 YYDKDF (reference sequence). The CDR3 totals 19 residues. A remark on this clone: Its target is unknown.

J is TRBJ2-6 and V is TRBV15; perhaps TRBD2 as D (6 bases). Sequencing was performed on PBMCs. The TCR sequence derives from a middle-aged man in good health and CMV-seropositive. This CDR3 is CATSRDFSGGRSGANVLTF. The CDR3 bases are TGTGCCACCAGCAGAGATTTCAGTGGAGGGCGATCTGGGGCCAACGTCCTGACTTTC.